This T cell receptor (beta chain) was sequenced during a study of T cells in Graves' hyperthyroidism and ophthalmopathy. Study-level points and caveats: Blood also held most thyroid clonotypes expanded beyond 0.001. Ophthalmopathy and stable hyperthyroidism were told apart by a 13 V-J model.

RNA transcripts served as the template for amplifying TCR beta CDR3 regions. Initially, a first-round RT-PCR of the TCR CDR3 employed the HTBI primer set. MiXCR, run by TCRdb on the multiplex PCR reads, gives a single entry per CDR3 protein. The sample lists roughly 500,000 distinct CDR3 sequences; approximately 15% were seen once. Notes on this clonotype: Its antigen remains unknown. With a much larger clone just one base away, this may be a read error.

The CDR3 covers 13 residues. This TCR was sampled from a young woman with Graves' hyperthyroidism that later progressed to Graves' ophthalmopathy. The chain carries TRBV12-3 or TRBV12-4 and TRBJ2-1, with D uncertain. Sample: blood. The CDR3 reads CASSPPETNERFF. The CDR3 DNA sequence: TGTGCCAGCAGTCCTCCGGAGACCAATGAGCGGTTCTTC.